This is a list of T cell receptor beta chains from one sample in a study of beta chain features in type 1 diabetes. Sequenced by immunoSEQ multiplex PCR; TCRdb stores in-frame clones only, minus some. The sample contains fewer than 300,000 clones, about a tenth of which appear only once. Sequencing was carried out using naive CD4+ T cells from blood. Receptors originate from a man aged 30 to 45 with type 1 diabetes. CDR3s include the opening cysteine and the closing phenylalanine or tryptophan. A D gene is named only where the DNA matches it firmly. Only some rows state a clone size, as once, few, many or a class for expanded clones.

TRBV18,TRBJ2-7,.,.,TGTGCCAGCTCACCAAACACAGACTACGAGCAGTACTTC,CASSPNTDYEQYF
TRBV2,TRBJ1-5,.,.,TGTGCCAGCAGTGAAGATACAAGTAATCAGCCCCAGCATTTT,CASSEDTSNQPQHF
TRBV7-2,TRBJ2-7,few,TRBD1,TGTGCCAGCAGCTTACTGCCGGTGGGACAGGGGATGTACGAGCAGTACTTC,CASSLLPVGQGMYEQYF
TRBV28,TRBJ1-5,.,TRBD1,TGTGCCAGCAGGACCCCCGGGACAGTAACTTCCAATCAGCCCCAGCATTTT,CASRTPGTVTSNQPQHF
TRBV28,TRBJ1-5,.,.,TGTGCCAGCAGCCCGCGGAGTACTTATAGCAATCAGCCCCAGCATTTT,CASSPRSTYSNQPQHF
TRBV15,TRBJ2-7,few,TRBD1,TGTGCCACCAGCAGATTTCCTCCGGGACAGGGTCCCTACGAGCAGTACTTC,CATSRFPPGQGPYEQYF
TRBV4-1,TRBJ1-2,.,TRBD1,TGCGCCAGCAGCCAAGAGGAGGGGGCGAACTATGGCTACACCTTC,CASSQEEGANYGYTF
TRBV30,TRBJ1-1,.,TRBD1,TGTGCCTGGAGTGTATGGAGGTCGTTCCGGGACAGGGGGATGTCTGAAGCTTTCTTT,CAWSVWRSFRDRGMSEAFF
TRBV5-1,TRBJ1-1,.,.,TGCGCCAGCAGCTCAGGGGATCCTCAGAACACTGAAGCTTTCTTT,CASSSGDPQNTEAFF
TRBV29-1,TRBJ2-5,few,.,TGCAGCGCTCAGGGGAACCAAGAGACCCAGTACTTC,CSAQGNQETQYF
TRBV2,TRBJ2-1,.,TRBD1,TGTGCCAGCAGTGAACGCTGGGACAGGGGGAGAAATGAGCAGTTCTTC,CASSERWDRGRNEQFF
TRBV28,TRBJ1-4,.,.,TGTGCCAGCAGTTCGGGGGAGCCTAATGAAAAACTGTTTTTT,CASSSGEPNEKLFF
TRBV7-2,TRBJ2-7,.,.,TGTGCCAGCAGCTCGCTCGTTGGAGGCTACGAGCAGTACTTC,CASSSLVGGYEQYF
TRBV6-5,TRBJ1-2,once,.,TGTGCCAGCAGTAGCGGGGCTCACAATAACTATGGCTACACCTTC,CASSSGAHNNYGYTF
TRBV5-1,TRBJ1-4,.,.,TGCGCCAGCAGCTTAGATAACACAGGGAATGAAAAACTGTTTTTT,CASSLDNTGNEKLFF
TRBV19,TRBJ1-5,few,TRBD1,TGTGCCAGTAAGTTTGGACAGGGGGGCAATCAGCCCCAGCATTTT,CASKFGQGGNQPQHF
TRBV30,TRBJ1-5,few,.,TGTGCCTGGAGTACGCTTCAACGGCAGCCCCAGCATTTT,CAWSTLQRQPQHF
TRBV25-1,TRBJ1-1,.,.,TGTGCCAGCAGTGAATACAAGAACACTGAAGCTTTCTTT,CASSEYKNTEAFF
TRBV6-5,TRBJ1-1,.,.,TGTGCCAGCAGTTACACCCGGAGCACTGAAGCTTTCTTT,CASSYTRSTEAFF
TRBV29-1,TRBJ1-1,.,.,TGCAGCGTTGAATCCCTACTGAACACTGAAGCTTTCTTT,CSVESLLNTEAFF
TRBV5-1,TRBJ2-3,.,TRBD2,TGCGCCAGCATCACCAGGCCGGGGGGTACAGATACGCAGTATTTT,CASITRPGGTDTQYF
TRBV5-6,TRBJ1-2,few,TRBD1,TGTGCCAGCAGCTTTTCTCAGGGGGGCTATGGCTACACCTTC,CASSFSQGGYGYTF
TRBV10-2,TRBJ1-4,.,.,TGCGCCAGCAGTGAGTCTACCGGACTGACTGAACTGTTTTTT,CASSESTGLTELFF
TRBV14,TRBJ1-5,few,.,TGTGCCAGCAGCCAAGAGAGAGGACAGTATAGCAATCAGCCCCAGCATTTT,CASSQERGQYSNQPQHF
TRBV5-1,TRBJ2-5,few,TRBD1,TGCGCCAGCAGCAATACAGGGGCTCAAGAGACCCAGTACTTC,CASSNTGAQETQYF
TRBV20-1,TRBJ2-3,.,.,TGCAGTGCCCCGGGATCCGTAACGCAGTATTTT,CSAPGSVTQYF
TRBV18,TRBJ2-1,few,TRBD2,TGTGCCAGCTCACCGTGGGAGGGCGGGAATGAGCAGTTCTTC,CASSPWEGGNEQFF
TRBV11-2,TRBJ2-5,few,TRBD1,TGTGCCAGCAGCGCCCGTATGGGACAGGAGGAGACCCAGTACTTC,CASSARMGQEETQYF
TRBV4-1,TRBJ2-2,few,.,TGCGCCAGCAGACAACGTCATGGCCCCACCGGGGAGCTGTTTTTT,CASRQRHGPTGELFF
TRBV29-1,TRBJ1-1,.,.,TGCAGCGTGGGGCCCGAGAACACTGAAGCTTTCTTT,CSVGPENTEAFF
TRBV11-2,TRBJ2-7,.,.,TGTGCCAGCAGCTCCGCGGGACGGCCATACGAGCAGTACTTC,CASSSAGRPYEQYF
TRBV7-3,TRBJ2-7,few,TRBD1,TGTGCCAGCAGCTTAGCAGGACAGGGCTCCTACGAGCAGTACTTC,CASSLAGQGSYEQYF
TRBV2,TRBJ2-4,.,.,TGTGCCAGCAGTGGGCAGTTCAAAAACATTCAGTACTTC,CASSGQFKNIQYF
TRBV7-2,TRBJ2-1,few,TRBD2,TGTGCCAGCAGCATCACTAGCGGGGGGCGGAATGAGCAGTTCTTC,CASSITSGGRNEQFF
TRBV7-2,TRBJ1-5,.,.,TGTGCCAGCAGCTTAGCAGGAGGGGAGCCCCAGCATTTT,CASSLAGGEPQHF
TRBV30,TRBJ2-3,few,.,TGTGCCTGGACTCGCGACAACACAGATACGCAGTATTTT,CAWTRDNTDTQYF
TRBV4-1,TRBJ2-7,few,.,TGCGCCAGCAGTGTGTCAGGGGGGAACTACGAGCAGTACTTC,CASSVSGGNYEQYF
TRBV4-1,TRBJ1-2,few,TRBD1,TGCGCCAGCAGCCAAGTGGCCAGGGGGAACTATGGCTACACCTTC,CASSQVARGNYGYTF
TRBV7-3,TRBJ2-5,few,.,TGTGCCAGCAGTAGGGGAAACCAAGAGACCCAGTACTTC,CASSRGNQETQYF
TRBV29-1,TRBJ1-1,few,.,TGCAGCGTTGGGATGGGGGGGCGATATACTGAAGCTTTCTTT,CSVGMGGRYTEAFF
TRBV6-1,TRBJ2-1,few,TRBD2,TGTCGCGTTTCACTAGCGGGGGAGAATTACAATGAGCAGTTCTTC,CRVSLAGENYNEQFF
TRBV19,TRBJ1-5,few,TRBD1,TGTGCCAGTAGTAAACAGGGGGCGACCCATGAGCCCCAGCATTTT,CASSKQGATHEPQHF